Listed here are 7 T cell receptor beta chains from one sample, sequenced in a study of T cells in Graves' hyperthyroidism and ophthalmopathy. TCR beta CDR3 sequences were amplified from RNA transcripts. The HTBI set primed first-round TCR CDR3 RT-PCR. From the multiplex PCR reads, TCRdb called clonotypes with MiXCR, one entry per CDR3 protein. The table lists about 270,000 distinct CDR3 sequences, approximately 26% of them singletons. Sequenced: blood. Receptors were obtained from a man aged 40-55 years with Graves' hyperthyroidism that later progressed to Graves' ophthalmopathy.

This clonotype was observed many times. The chain employs TRBV30 and TRBJ2-5; the D gene could be TRBD1 or TRBD2 (6 bases each). Trimming took 4 bases from V and 4 from J, leaving 22 bases between them. CDR3 length: 16 amino acids. CDR1 is GTSNPN, CDR2 SVGIG, per germline (reference sequence). Written as DNA, the CDR3 is TGTGCCTGGACTCCTTACAGGGAACGGGAGAGAGAGACCCAGTACTTC. Translation gives CAWTPYRERERETQYF.

This clonotype was seen a handful of times. The chain employs TRBV3-1 and TRBJ1-2; 9 positions agree with TRBD1. V lost 4 bases, J lost 7 bases, and 10 bases stayed unmatched. The CDR3 has 15 amino acids. Germline V gene sequence: CDR1 LGHDT, CDR2 YNNKEL (reference sequence). CDR3 coding DNA: TGTGCCAGCAGCCCCGACGACAGGGGGGTGGCTGGCTACACCTTC. Its protein is CASSPDDRGVAGYTF.

CDR3 sequence (DNA): TGTGCCAGCATCCGGGACAGGGGCGATACCTACGAGCAGTACTTC. This translates into CASIRDRGDTYEQYF. The rearrangement uses TRBV2 and TRBJ2-7; TRBD1 agrees at 10 bases. The V and J ends lost 7 bases and 2 bases, in that order; junction bases with no gene match: 8. CDR3 length: 15 amino acids. The germline V gene has CDR1 SNHLY and CDR2 FYNNEI.

This clonotype was found many times. Given a much more abundant clone one base away, this may be a read error. V gene TRBV6-5 combines with J gene TRBJ2-7; 9 bases line up with TRBD2. Germline V gene sequence: CDR1 MNHEY, CDR2 SVGAGI. The CDR3 contains 14 residues. V trimming: 10 bases; J trimming: 3 bases; junction bases outside the gene matches: 10. This CDR3 reads CANRTSGSYYEQYF. For the CDR3, the DNA is TGTGCCAACAGAACTAGCGGGTCCTACTACGAGCAGTACTTC.

This clonotype came up once. The chain couples TRBV6-1 to TRBJ1-5; a weak D match, TRBD1 (6 bases). This CDR3 region has 15 residues. Germline values: CDR1 MNHNS, CDR2 SASEGT. Between the trimmed V and J ends, which lost 5 bases and 2 bases, there was a span of 13 bases. The CDR3 here is CASSTRNRGNQPQHF. The DNA for the CDR3 is TGTGCCAGCAGTACCCGTAACAGGGGCAATCAGCCCCAGCATTTT.

The chain combines TRBV7-2 with TRBJ2-7; D perhaps matches TRBD2 (6 bases). The V end lost 5 bases, the J end lost 5 bases, and 13 bases lay between the germline ends. Germline CDR1 SGHTA, CDR2 FQGNSA. CDR3 length: 13 amino acids. The CDR3 loop reads CASSRGGIDEQYF. The CDR3 DNA reads TGTGCCAGCAGCCGTGGGGGGATCGACGAGCAGTACTTC.

This chain uses TRBV12-3 or TRBV12-4 with TRBJ1-1; 9 bases fit TRBD1. The CDR3 extends over 15 amino acids. Trimming at V came to 3 bases and at J to 1 base, leaving 3 bases not matched to a gene. The CDR3 here is CASSLTGGRNTEAFF. Written as DNA, the CDR3 is TGTGCCAGCAGTTTGACAGGGGGTCGGAACACTGAAGCTTTCTTT.